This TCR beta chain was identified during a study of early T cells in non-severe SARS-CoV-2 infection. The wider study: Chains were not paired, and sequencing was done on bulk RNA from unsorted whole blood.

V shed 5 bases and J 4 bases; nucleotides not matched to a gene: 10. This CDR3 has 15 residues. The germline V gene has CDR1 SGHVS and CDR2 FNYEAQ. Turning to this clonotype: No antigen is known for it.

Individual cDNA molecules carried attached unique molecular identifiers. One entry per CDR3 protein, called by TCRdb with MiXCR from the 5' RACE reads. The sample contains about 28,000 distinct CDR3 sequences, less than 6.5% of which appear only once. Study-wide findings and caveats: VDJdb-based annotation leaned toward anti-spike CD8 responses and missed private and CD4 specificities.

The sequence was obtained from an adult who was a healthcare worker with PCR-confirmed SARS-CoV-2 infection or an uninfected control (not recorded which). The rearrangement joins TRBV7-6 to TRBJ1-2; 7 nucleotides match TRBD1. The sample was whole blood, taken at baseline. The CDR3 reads CASSPGTGAPYGYTF. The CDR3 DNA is TGTGCCAGCAGCCCCGGAACAGGGGCCCCCTATGGCTACACCTTC.